This T cell receptor (beta chain) was retrieved from a study of beta chain features in type 1 diabetes. CD4+ naive, central memory, regulatory and stem cell-like memory cells were sorted via CD45RO/CCR7/CD25/CD127/CD95/CD27. This CDR3 spans 12 amino acids. Germline CDR1 SQVTM, CDR2 ANQGSEA. The V and J ends lost 0 bases and 8 bases respectively, with 11 bases between them. Findings and limits, study-wide: All four CD4+ subsets of Type 1 diabetes patients contained TCRB CDR3s that were moderately but significantly shorter. Reads derived from cDNA could over-represent cells showing high TCR expression.

Every bit of the isolated RNA underwent reverse transcription, so sequencing read expressed TCRB transcripts. Produced via immunoSEQ multiplex PCR; TCRdb's table is partial and in-frame only. The sample yields 600,000 to 700,000 clones, roughly 12% seen once. This clone was seen more than once but under ten times. Its antigen is undetermined. The sample was naive CD4+ T cells from blood. This receptor was obtained from a man aged 18 to 30 with type 1 diabetes. This sequence joins TRBV29-1 and TRBJ2-7, with D unresolved. The CDR3 nucleotides read TGCAGCGTTGAAGATACTGGATTGAAGCAGTACTTC. Encoded protein: CSVEDTGLKQYF.